This TCR beta chain was captured in a study of blood T cell repertoires in COVID-19. The CDR3 spans 22 residues. CDR1 is MNHNY, CDR2 SVGAGI, per germline (reference sequence). Trimming stripped 7 bases from V and 0 bases from J, with 34 bases between. Per the authors' pipeline: Scientists estimated how many nucleated cells there were by amplifying reference gene primers. Assay used: immunoSEQ multiplex PCR; TCRdb lists only in-frame clones, some missing. That table furnishes V, J and clone size, whereas the DNA furnished D and trimming. The table records 80,000 to 95,000 clones, approximately 80% of them present only once.

Material for sequencing was peripheral blood. This TCR was sampled from a man of 80 years or more with acute or convalescent COVID-19. The rearrangement uses TRBV6-6 and TRBJ1-5; D is possibly TRBD1 (5 bases). The CDR3 sequence is CASTYRLGQSLPKSYSNQPQHF. The CDR3 DNA is TGTGCCAGCACCTACAGATTGGGGCAGAGCCTCCCAAAATCTTATAGCAATCAGCCCCAGCATTTT.